The TCR beta chain under discussion was sequenced for a study of cytomegalovirus exposure and HLA in healthy donors (dated by TCRdb to about 2017). Looking at the study overall: According to an earlier analysis of 587 of the donors, about 179 million T cells yielded 90 million to 130 million unique TCR beta sequences and 276 Gb of sequence data. Rather than drawing on any new phenotypic data, the later analysis identified candidate immune exposures from TCR beta sequences and the way those sequences occurred across donors. Of the 300 to 450 genotyped donors, roughly 85% fell in the genetic ancestry cluster associated with self-reported Caucasian donors. Donor age, sex, ethnicity and CMV serostatus were collected together with the repertoire data. Because of strong linkage in the cohort, 4 to 6 DR-DQ haplotypes were treated as single units for association and clustering. HLA typing included class I and class II loci at four-digit resolution. An early release that covered some 630 HLA-typed donors contained 300 to 350 gigabases of sequencing data and around 85 million unique TCR sequences. The number of typed donors differed by locus: 629-630 for A, B, C, DRB1 and DQB1; some 540 for DQA1; 600 to 610 for DPA1; and roughly 470 for DPB1. A later genetic analysis used genome-wide SNP genotypes for about 65% of the 666 donors, treating that subset as a discovery cohort. An earlier analysis of some 600 of the donors applied high-throughput TCR beta sequencing to assess whether each TCR beta V gene segment acted as functional or pseudogenic. The study profiled the T cell repertoires of 666 subjects by immunosequencing and related them to cytomegalovirus serostatus. On average, roughly 250,000 unique TCR beta nucleotide sequences were sequenced per donor among a few hundred genotyped donors of the cohort, with 15% to 20% of those sequences being non-productive. High-throughput TCR immunosequencing, statistical association of individual TCRs with disease status, and machine learning were combined to predict cytomegalovirus infection status. All discovery cohort repertoires had been generated on a single sequencing platform. The study was designed to test whether signatures of past pathogen exposure could be identified by cataloging public T cell receptors. A later analysis re-examined previously published TCR beta repertoires from 600 to 700 donors and added high-resolution HLA genotyping to investigate patterns of TCR occurrence. Besides the first cohort of some 670 subjects, a separate validation cohort made up of roughly 130 different subjects was used.

Library prep was done by the immunoSEQ multiplex PCR assay. For the multiplex PCR, a mixture combining 60 forward primers for TCR Vbeta segments and 13 reverse primers for TCR Jbeta segments was used. A multiplex PCR assay on genomic DNA amplified the CDR3 region of rearranged TCR beta genes. Amplified TCR beta libraries were sequenced as 87-base-pair reads on the Illumina HiSeq System. The authors' pipeline ran thus. A later analysis counted approximately 84 million unique TCR beta chains across the 640 or so repertoires, and around 12 million of these chains were shared by at least two donors. A nearest-neighbor algorithm error-corrected the raw reads and collapsed the reads into unique sequences, merging closely related sequences to remove PCR and sequencing errors. Alignment of CDR3 sequences to IMGT reference sequences was used to assign V, D and J gene segments. For a sequence to be retained, at least a six-nucleotide match to both a V gene segment and a J gene segment was required. Rearrangements were classified as productive when the CDR3 lacked stop codons and remained in frame with V and J, and all other rearrangements were classified as non-productive. Following IMGT convention, CDR3 was defined as the stretch from the second conserved V-encoded cysteine to the conserved J-encoded phenylalanine. In an earlier analysis of around 570 of the donors, sequences lacking an unambiguous match to a single V gene segment were excluded. An earlier analysis of a few hundred of the donors called V segments functional above 56.7% productive rearrangements and segregating when the between-donor standard deviation exceeded 5%. A statistical classification framework was built for diagnosing cytomegalovirus status from the catalog of TCR beta chain sequences. In a later analysis, TCR nucleotide sequences were compared against IMGT/GENE-DB human TR gene sequences so that V and J genes could be assigned. In a later analysis, CDR3 sequences and most-parsimonious VDJ recombination scenarios were assigned using the TCRdist pipeline. In a later analysis, each TCR beta chain was defined by its CDR3 amino acid sequence together with its V-gene family, and reads without a unique V-gene family were excluded. As a way to deal with suspected cross-contamination and a sequencing artifact, a later analysis dropped 450 to 600 nucleotide sequences that were highly shared and had low generation probability. In a later analysis, a clonal expansion index for each public chain was calculated from normalized within-repertoire ranks of inferred template counts. In a later analysis, generation probabilities were computed with a VDJ recombination model fitted to out-of-frame rearrangements, and the resulting probabilities were checked against IGoR. A later analysis scored TCR-TCR, TCR-HLA and TCR-CMV co-occurrence with hypergeometric tests, applying a repertoire-size bias correction to TCR pairs. To estimate false discovery rates, a later analysis permuted the HLA or CMV assignments 20 times. A later analysis grouped co-occurring TCRs with DBSCAN, adding TCRdist sequence similarity when clustering within HLA-allele-positive subsets. Repertoires with fewer than 30,000 or more than 120,000 public chains, plus five repertoires with anomalous nucleotide sharing, were excluded from co-occurrence clustering. As stored in TCRdb, this immuneACCESS dataset retains in-frame rearrangements with V and J assigned. A fraction of the clones does not appear; measured against another copy, unresolved V genes explain less than half of the discrepancy, and the remainder lacks a known reason. V and J calls and clone size are given by that table; D and trimming were obtained from the DNA. Present in this sample are 150,000 to 200,000 clones, around 83% of which were seen just once. The ten largest account for about 2% of the sample.

The germline V gene (reference sequence) yields SEHNR for CDR1 and FQNEAQ for CDR2. After removal of 1 base from V and 5 bases from J, the junction retains 14 bases not matched to a gene. The CDR3 measures 17 amino acids from cysteine to phenylalanine. Solely the CDR3 DNA is kept, with 51 bases framed from the first base. What the work shows at the level of the full study, not this receptor alone: This cohort had only TCR beta chains sequenced, and the lack of alpha or paired-chain data limited which features could be detected. According to a later analysis, most CMV-associated TCR beta chains appeared to be HLA-restricted, and the HLA associations seemed to be driven largely by CMV exposure. In both the original and validation cohorts, the classifier was reported to diagnose cytomegalovirus status with high specificity and sensitivity. In vitro tests confirmed that a few of the cytomegalovirus-associated TCR beta chains recognize cytomegalovirus antigens. The authors suggested that the approach could potentially be generalized to other disease states and immunological phenotypes. Correlated functional status among segregating V segments might be attributable to linkage disequilibrium, but an unknown experimental factor could not be ruled out. A cluster of highly shared sequence variants was judged likely to be a technical artifact of the sequencing pipeline. Sequencing depth was assumed to be roughly uniform across donors in the presence/absence analyses, though that assumption may not hold. Some IMGT-functional V segments, including TRBV6-2 and TRBV6-3, could not be told apart with the 87-base-pair reads, so those segments were excluded. While some public TCRs were present in many individuals, most TCR sequences turned up only very rarely across donors. Strong co-occurrence of HLA alleles, especially DR and DQ, made assigning TCR associations to individual alleles difficult. Specific HLA alleles were associated with 15,000 to 20,000 TCR beta sequences at a false discovery rate of 0.05 in a later analysis. In a later analysis, HLA-associated TCR beta chains showed more clonal expansion and lower generation probabilities than non-associated chains that were equally common. An earlier analysis of around 600 of the donors showed that most TCR beta V segments appeared in productive rearrangements either about 87% or about 30% of the time, which broadly matched IMGT annotations. HLA typing was unavailable for some donors at each locus, so association tests used only the typed subset. According to a later genetic analysis, donors in an Asian-associated ancestry cluster had fewer N-insertions in productive TCRs than the roughly 670-donor mean. Because counts were too low, 15 to 20 rarely observed V segments, including chromosome 9 orphons, were left out of the earlier analysis of approximately 580 of the donors. In a later analysis, TCR association rates were found to vary across HLA loci, with the most associated TCRs seen for DRB1 alleles and the fewest for HLA-C alleles. For the cohort, immune exposure information was limited to CMV serostatus. In a later genetic analysis, a missense DCLRE1C variant was associated with V-gene and J-gene trimming of TCR beta chains, and the association was replicated in an independent cohort. In a later analysis, several top co-occurrence clusters were reported to appear linked to parvovirus B19, influenza, CMV and Epstein-Barr virus. A total of 150 to 200 TCR beta chains were listed by the study as associated with cytomegalovirus. A further reported finding was that TCR beta sequences accurately predicted the HLA-A and HLA-B alleles for most subjects in the first cohort.

A note on this clone: The target of this receptor is not known. No quality values exist for individual bases; no much larger clone is one base distant.

In total, 666 healthy bone marrow donors made up the cohort. At the time of sampling, every cohort member was nominally healthy, though immune exposures that went unrecorded were likely present. The donor tested CMV seropositive and was one of the 289 seropositive cohort members. A peripheral blood sample was provided by each donor, and peripheral blood mononuclear cells were used for TCR beta sequencing. The Qiagen DNeasy Blood Extraction Kit was used to extract genomic DNA from the blood cell samples. This clonotype was obtained from a young man in good health and CMV-seropositive. Rearrangement joined TRBV7-9 to TRBJ2-7, with 7 bases aligning to TRBD1. Sequences were obtained from PBMCs. In nucleotide form, the sequence is TGTGCCAGCAGCTTAGTAGGGGTCGGGCAGGGGGTACACGAGCAGTACTTC. Translated, this gives CASSLVGVGQGVHEQYF.